The subject of this entry is one TCR beta chain. The data belong to a study of blood T cell repertoires in COVID-19. Study information: Samples came from the United States, Italy and Spain, spanning acute and convalescent COVID-19.

The authors' processing: Amplification with reference gene primers provided the estimates of nucleated cell counts. This table comes from immunoSEQ multiplex PCR, and its TCRdb copy is limited to in-frame clones, with some not included. The DNA was the basis for D and trimming; V, J and clone size are from that table. Of fewer than 250,000 clones detected, roughly 80% appear once; the ten largest clones hold around 9.3%. This CDR3 comprises 14 residues. The germline V gene has CDR1 KGHSH and CDR2 LQKENI. Trimming removed 6 bases from V and 4 bases from J; junction bases left unmatched: 5. The chain carries TRBV18 and TRBJ2-1; 8 nucleotides align to TRBD2. Sequenced input: peripheral blood. The sequence was collected from a woman older than 75 with acute or convalescent COVID-19. DNA of the CDR3: TGTGCCAGCTCCATTAGCGGGGATTACAATGAGCAGTTCTTC. This sequence encodes CASSISGDYNEQFF.